This T cell receptor (beta chain) was found in a study of graft-versus-host responses after intestinal transplantation. Sequencing used immunoSEQ multiplex PCR; TCRdb keeps in-frame clones, though not all of them. The data contain 45,000 to 65,000 clones, 90% to 95% of them seen just once; the ten biggest clones take up 0.38%. For this clone: What it recognizes is unknown.

Deletions cut 2 bases from V and 4 bases from J, with 2 bases between. Germline V lookup: CDR1 LNHDA, CDR2 SQIVND (reference sequence). The CDR3 sequence is 12 residues long. This sequence joins TRBV19 and TRBJ1-4; D gene ambiguous. The receptor was isolated from a human donor who was the organ donor for an intestinal transplant. The sequencing used unstimulated CD4+ T cells sorted from spleen or lymph node cells, collected before transplant. CDR3 DNA: TGTGCCAGTAGTATACATAATGAAAAACTGTTTTTT. It specifies CASSIHNEKLFF. Using reference TRBV19 and TRBJ1-4 for the parts outside the CDR3, the full variable domain is DGGITQSPKYLFRKEGQNVTLSCEQNLNHDAMYWYRQDPGQGLRLIYYSQIVNDFQKGDIAEGYSVSREKKESFPLTVTSAQKNPTAFYLCASSIHNEKLFFGSGTQLSVL.